The present TCR beta chain was sequenced within a study of spatial heterogeneity in lung cancer. As for the study in general: Consistently, beta-chain sequences turned up in larger numbers than alpha-chain sequences did.

The CDR3 sequence is 15 residues long. Germline lookup yields CDR1 MNHEY and CDR2 SVGEGT. Trimming cost V 0 bases and J 1 base, with 9 bases left between them. This clonotype has a count of ten or more. TCRdb independently ran MiXCR on the 5' RACE reads; one entry per CDR3 protein. The repertoire includes 90,000 to 95,000 distinct CDR3 sequences, less than 15% of them detected once, and 35% to 45% sits in the top ten. Time point specified: sample taken at primary tumor resection. The chain employs TRBV6-2 or TRBV6-3 and TRBJ2-5; D is uncertain. This clonotype originated in a male donor with early-stage non-small cell lung cancer. Here the sequenced sample was PBMCs, taken at surgery. This CDR3 reads CASSYSRIAQETQYF. The DNA for the CDR3 is TGTGCCAGCAGTTACTCCAGGATCGCCCAAGAGACCCAGTACTTC.